This T cell receptor beta chain was documented in a study of blood T cell repertoires in COVID-19. TCRdb keeps only in-frame clones here, not all; method: immunoSEQ multiplex PCR. The top ten clones hold 13% to 15% of a sample with some 190,000 clones, 60% to 80% of them seen once. Everyone who took part was roughly 18 to 89 years old, and they came from over 20 US areas. Clinical history reported by participants formed the basis on which cohorts were assigned. The CDR3 consists of 16 residues. With V trimmed by 3 bases and J by 0 bases, 4 bases remained unmatched. Looked up from germline, CDR1 is LNHDA and CDR2 is SQIVND (reference sequence).

The V call is TRBV19, the J call TRBJ1-5; 8 nucleotides align to TRBD1. The sample comprised PBMCs or T cells enriched from blood (not recorded which). This TCR was recovered from a man aged 60 to 75 who had been exposed to COVID-19. CDR3 in DNA: TGTGCCAGTAGTATTGGACAGGGAGGTAGCAATCAGCCCCAGCATTTT. It encodes CASSIGQGGSNQPQHF.